Listed here is a single T cell receptor beta chain. Its antigen is undetermined. This sample is drawn from a study of STAT5B mutations in CD4+ large granular lymphocyte leukemia. Study as a whole: The CDR3 'QG' motif was associated with a particular HLA allele among healthy donors.

Whole-study findings and limits: CD4-sorted patient repertoires seemed more clonal than healthy CD4+ repertoires.

This CDR3 region has 16 residues. Germline values: CDR1 SGDLS, CDR2 YYNGEE. The ends were cut back, 0 bases at V and 7 bases at J, with 14 bases in the middle. This was a survey-level run. Only in-frame clones appear in the TCRdb table, and some are missing; sequencing was by immunoSEQ multiplex PCR. In the table there are about 48,000 clones, around 70% of which are singletons. The chain recombines TRBV9 with TRBJ1-6; TRBD1 is a possible D gene (5 bases). This sequence originates from a human donor in good health. Sequencing was carried out using CD4+ T cells from blood buffy coats. CDR3 DNA: TGTGCCAGCAGCGTAGAGGGCTCAGGGCTAAATTCACCCCTCCACTTT. Amino acid sequence: CASSVEGSGLNSPLHF.